This T cell receptor beta chain appears in the sequencing data of a study of blood T cell repertoires in COVID-19 (dated by TCRdb to 2019 to 2021). Regarding the complete study: Samples covering the acute and convalescent phases of COVID-19 were provided by collaborators in the United States, Italy and Spain. The repertoires were released in a freely available public database intended as a resource for research on the immune response to SARS-CoV-2. The material from the prospective study consisted of cDNA or gDNA derived from T cells, B-cell-depleted T cells, or PBMCs. Where HLA class I and class II types were available, the types were taken from metadata supplied by the sample provider, not from assay-based typing. Subjects who had been exposed to COVID-19, were actively infected with it, or had recovered from it provided the deeply sampled blood TCRbeta repertoires that made up the dataset. Samples were obtained from the ongoing ImmuneRACE study (first 160 participants) and from some 1,300 subjects provided by 6 global collaborators. Nearly every sample came with metadata listing a de-identified subject ID, COVID-19 status, age in years and sex. General conclusions and limits of the study: The quantity of clinical and demographic metadata differed by source and by participant and was supplied without curation.

The immunoSEQ Assay, a bias-controlled multiplex PCR, was used to amplify TCRbeta CDR3 regions from genomic DNA. Per the original workflow: The number of nucleated cells in each sample was estimated from the amplification of reference gene primers within the assay. Sequence reads were collapsed and filtered to measure the absolute abundance of every unique TCRbeta CDR3 rearrangement. For each sample, productive Simpson clonality was calculated as the square root of Simpson's diversity index over productive rearrangements. TCRdb carries this immuneACCESS record with in-frame sequences only. Its versions omit some clonotypes, under half of them owing to an unresolved V gene in the studies checked, with the rest unexplained. The DNA was the basis for D and trimming; V, J and clone size are from that table. The sample table holds some 58,000 clones, of which approximately 75% were seen once. The ten largest clonotypes hold about 30% of the sample.

One collaborating source in Seattle enrolled patients while the patients were actively infected and followed the patients over time throughout the course of disease. Collaborating institutions collected whole blood in K2EDTA tubes following their own protocols. Collaborator samples were shipped for TCRbeta analysis as frozen whole blood, isolated PBMCs, or DNA extracted from either sample type. This clone was recorded a few times. Its binding antigen is unknown. No base quality information exists; no much larger clone differs at one position. This clonotype originated in a man aged 55 to 70 with COVID-19, enrolled during active disease. Sequenced: peripheral blood.

This receptor carries the CDR3 CASSLAGGGQNQPQHF. The DNA sequence reads TGTGCCAGCAGCTTAGCAGGGGGCGGTCAGAATCAGCCCCAGCATTTT. This chain is built from TRBV7-9 and TRBJ1-5; the junction holds 7 bases that match TRBD1. CDR3 length: 16 amino acids, cysteine to phenylalanine. Kept here is only the CDR3 DNA, which spans 48 bases and is read in frame from base 1. Trimming removed 0 bases from V and 4 bases from J; the gene matches leave 6 bases unexplained. According to the germline V gene (reference sequence), CDR1 reads SEHNR and CDR2 reads FQNEAQ.